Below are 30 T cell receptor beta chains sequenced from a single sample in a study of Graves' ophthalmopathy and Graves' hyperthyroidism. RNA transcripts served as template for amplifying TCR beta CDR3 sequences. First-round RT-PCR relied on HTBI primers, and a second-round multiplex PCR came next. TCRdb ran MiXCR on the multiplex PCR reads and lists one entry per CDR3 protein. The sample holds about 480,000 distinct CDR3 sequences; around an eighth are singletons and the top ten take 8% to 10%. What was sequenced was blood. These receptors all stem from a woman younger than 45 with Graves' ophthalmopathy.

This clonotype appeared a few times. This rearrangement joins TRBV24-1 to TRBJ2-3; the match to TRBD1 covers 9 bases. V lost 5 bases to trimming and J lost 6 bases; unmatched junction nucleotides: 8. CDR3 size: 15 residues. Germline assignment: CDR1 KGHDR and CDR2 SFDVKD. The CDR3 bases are TGTGCCACCAGTGGGGTCGGGACAGGGTTCGATACGCAGTATTTT. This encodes CATSGVGTGFDTQYF.

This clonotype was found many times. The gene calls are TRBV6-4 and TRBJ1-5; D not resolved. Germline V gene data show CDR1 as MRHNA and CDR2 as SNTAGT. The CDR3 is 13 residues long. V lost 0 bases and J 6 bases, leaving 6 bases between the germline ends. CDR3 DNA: TGTGCCAGCAGTGACTCTAAACGTCAGCCCCAGCATTTT. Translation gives CASSDSKRQPQHF.

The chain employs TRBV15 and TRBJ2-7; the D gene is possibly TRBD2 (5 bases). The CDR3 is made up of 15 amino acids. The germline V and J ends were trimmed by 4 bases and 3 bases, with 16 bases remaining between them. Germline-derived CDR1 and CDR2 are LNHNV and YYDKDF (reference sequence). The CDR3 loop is CATSKEGNRNYEQYF. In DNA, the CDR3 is TGTGCCACCAGCAAAGAGGGAAACAGAAACTACGAGCAGTACTTC.

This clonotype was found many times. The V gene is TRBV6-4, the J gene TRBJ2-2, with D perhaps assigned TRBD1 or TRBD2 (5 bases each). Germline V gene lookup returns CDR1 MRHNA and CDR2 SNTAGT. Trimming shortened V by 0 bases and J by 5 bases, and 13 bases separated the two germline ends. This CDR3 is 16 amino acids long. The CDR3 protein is CASSDSGDLNTGELFF. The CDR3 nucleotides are TGTGCCAGCAGTGACTCGGGGGACCTCAATACCGGGGAGCTGTTTTTT.

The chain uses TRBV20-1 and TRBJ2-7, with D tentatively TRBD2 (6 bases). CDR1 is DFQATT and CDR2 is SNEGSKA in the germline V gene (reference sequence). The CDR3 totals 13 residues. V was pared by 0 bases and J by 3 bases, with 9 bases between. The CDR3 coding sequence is TGCAGTGCTAGAGACGCGGAGGGCTACGAGCAGTACTTC. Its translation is CSARDAEGYEQYF.

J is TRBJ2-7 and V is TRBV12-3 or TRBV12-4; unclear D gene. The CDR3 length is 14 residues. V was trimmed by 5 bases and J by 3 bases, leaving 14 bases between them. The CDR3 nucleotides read TGTGCCAGCAGTGCGCCTTTTCCCATCTACGAGCAGTACTTC. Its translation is CASSAPFPIYEQYF.

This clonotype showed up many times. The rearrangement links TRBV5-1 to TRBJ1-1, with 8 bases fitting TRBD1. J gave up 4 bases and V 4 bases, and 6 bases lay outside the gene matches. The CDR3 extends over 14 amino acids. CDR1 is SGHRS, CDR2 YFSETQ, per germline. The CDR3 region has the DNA TGCGCCAGCAGCCGACAGGGGTTTGGCACTGAAGCTTTCTTT. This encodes CASSRQGFGTEAFF.

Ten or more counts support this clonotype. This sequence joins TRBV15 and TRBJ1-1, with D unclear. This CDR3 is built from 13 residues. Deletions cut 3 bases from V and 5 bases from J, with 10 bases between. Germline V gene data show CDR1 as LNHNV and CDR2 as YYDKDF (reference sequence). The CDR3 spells CATSSRPGTEAFF. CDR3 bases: TGTGCCACCAGCAGTCGCCCGGGTACTGAAGCTTTCTTT.

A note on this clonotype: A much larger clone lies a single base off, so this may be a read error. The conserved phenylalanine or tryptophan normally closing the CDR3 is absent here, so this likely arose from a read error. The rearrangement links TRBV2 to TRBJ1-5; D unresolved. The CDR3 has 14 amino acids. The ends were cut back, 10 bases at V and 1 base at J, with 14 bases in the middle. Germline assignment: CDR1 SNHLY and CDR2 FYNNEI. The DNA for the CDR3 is TGTGCCACTTCCAGCCCCAGGAGCAATCAGCCCCAGCATTAT. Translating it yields CATSSPRSNQPQHY.

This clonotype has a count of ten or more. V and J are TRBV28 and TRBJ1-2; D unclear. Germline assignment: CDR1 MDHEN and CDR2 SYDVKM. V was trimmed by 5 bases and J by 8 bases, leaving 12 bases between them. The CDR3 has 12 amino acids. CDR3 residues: CASSPFLGGYTF. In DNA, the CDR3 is TGTGCCAGCAGTCCGTTTTTGGGAGGCTACACCTTC.

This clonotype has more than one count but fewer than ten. The CDR3 DNA sequence: TGTGCCAGTAGTCCCAGGACAGAACGACCTCAGCCCCAGCATTTT. Protein: CASSPRTERPQPQHF. This chain uses TRBV19 with TRBJ1-5; TRBD1 might be the D (6 bases). Deletions cut 5 bases from V and 6 bases from J, with 17 bases between. The CDR3 is 15 amino acids. From germline, CDR1 is LNHDA and CDR2 SQIVND (reference sequence). Full variable domain (outside the CDR3, taken from reference TRBV19 and TRBJ1-5): DGGITQSPKYLFRKEGQNVTLSCEQNLNHDAMYWYRQDPGQGLRLIYYSQIVNDFQKGDIAEGYSVSREKKESFPLTVTSAQKNPTAFYLCASSPRTERPQPQHFGDGTRLSIL.

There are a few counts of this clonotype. CDR3 nucleotides: TGTGCCAGTAGTATAATAGACGGAAATAATTCACCCCTCCACTTT. Its protein product is CASSIIDGNNSPLHF. The V gene is TRBV19, the J gene TRBJ1-6, with D unclear. This CDR3 is built from 15 residues. The germline V and J ends were trimmed by 2 bases and 5 bases, with 10 bases remaining between them. Germline CDR1 and CDR2: LNHDA and SQIVND (reference sequence).

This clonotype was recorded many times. The CDR3 region has the DNA TGTGCCAGCAGCCCCCCGGCTAGGAGGCATGAGACCCAGTACTTC. Translated: CASSPPARRHETQYF. The chain joins TRBV7-9 to TRBJ2-5, with D maybe TRBD2 (5 bases). This CDR3 is built from 15 residues. Germline assignment: CDR1 SEHNR and CDR2 FQNEAQ (reference sequence). V dropped 5 bases and J dropped 5 bases, with 18 bases sitting between them.

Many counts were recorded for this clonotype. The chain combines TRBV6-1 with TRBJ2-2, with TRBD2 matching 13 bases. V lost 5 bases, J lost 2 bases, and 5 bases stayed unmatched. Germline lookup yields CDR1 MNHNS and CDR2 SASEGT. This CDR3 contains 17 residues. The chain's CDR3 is CASSRTSGGLNTGELFF. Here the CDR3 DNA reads TGTGCCAGCAGTCGGACTAGCGGGGGACTTAACACCGGGGAGCTGTTTTTT.

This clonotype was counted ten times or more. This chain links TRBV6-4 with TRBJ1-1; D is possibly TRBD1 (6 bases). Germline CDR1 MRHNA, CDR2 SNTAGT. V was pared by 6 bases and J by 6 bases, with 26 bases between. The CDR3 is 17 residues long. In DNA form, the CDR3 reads TGTGCCAGCAGCCGGACCAGACAGGCGGTGGGGGCATCTGAAGCTTTCTTT. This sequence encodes CASSRTRQAVGASEAFF.

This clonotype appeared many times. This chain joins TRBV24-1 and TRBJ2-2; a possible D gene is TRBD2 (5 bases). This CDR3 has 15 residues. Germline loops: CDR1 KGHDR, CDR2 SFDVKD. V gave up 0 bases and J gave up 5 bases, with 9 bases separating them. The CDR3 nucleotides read TGTGCCACCAGTGATTTGTATAGCGTTACCGGGGAGCTGTTTTTT. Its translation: CATSDLYSVTGELFF.

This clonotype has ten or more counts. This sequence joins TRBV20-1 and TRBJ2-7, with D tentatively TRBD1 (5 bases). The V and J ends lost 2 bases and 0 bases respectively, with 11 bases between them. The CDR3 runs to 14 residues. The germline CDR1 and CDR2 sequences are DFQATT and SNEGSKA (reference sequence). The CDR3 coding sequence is TGCAGTGCTAGAACTCAGGGTGCCTCCTACGAGCAGTACTTC. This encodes CSARTQGASYEQYF.

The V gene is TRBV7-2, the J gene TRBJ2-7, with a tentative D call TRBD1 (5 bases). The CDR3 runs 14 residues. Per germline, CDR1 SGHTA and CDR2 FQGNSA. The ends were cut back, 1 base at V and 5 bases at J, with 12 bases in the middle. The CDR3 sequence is CASSLGPGLNEQYF. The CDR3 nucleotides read TGTGCCAGCAGCTTAGGACCAGGGTTGAACGAGCAGTACTTC.

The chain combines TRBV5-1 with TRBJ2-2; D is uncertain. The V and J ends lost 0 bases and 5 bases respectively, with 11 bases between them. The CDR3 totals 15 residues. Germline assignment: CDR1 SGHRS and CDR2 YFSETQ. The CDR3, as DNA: TGCGCCAGCAGCTTGGCCGCCAGCCAAACCGGGGAGCTGTTTTTT. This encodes CASSLAASQTGELFF.

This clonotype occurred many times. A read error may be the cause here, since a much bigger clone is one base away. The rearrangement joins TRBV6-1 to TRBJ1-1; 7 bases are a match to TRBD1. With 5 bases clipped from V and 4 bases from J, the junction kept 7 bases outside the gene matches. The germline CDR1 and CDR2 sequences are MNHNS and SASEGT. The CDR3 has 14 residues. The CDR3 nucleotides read TGTGCCAGCAGTCGATTTACAGGGGTCACTGAAGCTTTCTTT. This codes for CASSRFTGVTEAFF.

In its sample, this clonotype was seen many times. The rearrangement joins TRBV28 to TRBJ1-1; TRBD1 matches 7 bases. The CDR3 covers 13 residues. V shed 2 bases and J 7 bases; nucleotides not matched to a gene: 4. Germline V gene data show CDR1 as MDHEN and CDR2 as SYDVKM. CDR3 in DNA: TGTGCCAGCAGTTTAGGGACAGCCGGTGAAGCTTTCTTT. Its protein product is CASSLGTAGEAFF.

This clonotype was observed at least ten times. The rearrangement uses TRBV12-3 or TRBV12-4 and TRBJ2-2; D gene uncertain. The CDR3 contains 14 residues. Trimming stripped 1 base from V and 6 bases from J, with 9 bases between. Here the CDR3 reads CASSLGELSGELFF. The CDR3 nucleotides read TGTGCCAGCAGTTTAGGAGAATTATCCGGGGAGCTGTTTTTT.

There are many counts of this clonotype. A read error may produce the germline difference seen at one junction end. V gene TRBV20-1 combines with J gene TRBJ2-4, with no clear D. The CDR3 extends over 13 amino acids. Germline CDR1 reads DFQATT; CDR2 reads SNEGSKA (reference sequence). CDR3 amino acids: CSARNVGKNIQYF. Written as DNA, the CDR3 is TGCAGCGCTAGAAACGTGGGGAAAAACATTCAGTACTTC.

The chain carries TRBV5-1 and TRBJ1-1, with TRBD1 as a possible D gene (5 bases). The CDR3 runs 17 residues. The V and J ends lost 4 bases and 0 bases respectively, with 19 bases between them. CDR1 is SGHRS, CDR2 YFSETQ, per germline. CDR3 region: CASSQKLRTQLNTEAFF. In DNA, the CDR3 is TGCGCCAGCAGCCAAAAATTAAGGACACAACTGAACACTGAAGCTTTCTTT.

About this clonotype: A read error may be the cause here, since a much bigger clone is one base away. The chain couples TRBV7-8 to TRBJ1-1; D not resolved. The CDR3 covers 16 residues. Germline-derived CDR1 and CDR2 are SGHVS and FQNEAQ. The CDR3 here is CASSLERGVWQTEVFF. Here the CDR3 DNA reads TGTGCCAGCAGCTTAGAGCGGGGAGTCTGGCAGACTGAAGTTTTCTTT.

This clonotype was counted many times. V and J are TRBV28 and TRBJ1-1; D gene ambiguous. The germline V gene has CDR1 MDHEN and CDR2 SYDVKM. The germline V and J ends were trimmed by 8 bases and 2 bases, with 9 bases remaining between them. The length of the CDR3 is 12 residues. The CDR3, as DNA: TGTGCCAGCTTAACAGCAAACACTGAAGCTTTCTTT. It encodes CASLTANTEAFF. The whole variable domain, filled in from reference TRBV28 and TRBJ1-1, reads DVKVTQSSRYLVKRTGEKVFLECVQDMDHENMFWYRQDPGLGLRLIYFSYDVKMKEKGDIPEGYSVSREKKERFSLILESASTNQTSMYLCASLTANTEAFFGQGTRLTVV.

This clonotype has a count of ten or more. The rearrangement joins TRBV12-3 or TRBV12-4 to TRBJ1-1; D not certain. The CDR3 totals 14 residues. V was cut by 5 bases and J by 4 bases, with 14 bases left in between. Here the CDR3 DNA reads TGTGCCAGCAGTATCCTAGGTGGGAGCACTGAAGCTTTCTTT. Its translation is CASSILGGSTEAFF.

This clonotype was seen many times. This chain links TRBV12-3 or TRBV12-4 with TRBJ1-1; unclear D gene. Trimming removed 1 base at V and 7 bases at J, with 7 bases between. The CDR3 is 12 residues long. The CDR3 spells CASSLGPIEAFF. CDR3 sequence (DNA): TGTGCCAGCAGTTTAGGACCCATTGAAGCTTTCTTT.

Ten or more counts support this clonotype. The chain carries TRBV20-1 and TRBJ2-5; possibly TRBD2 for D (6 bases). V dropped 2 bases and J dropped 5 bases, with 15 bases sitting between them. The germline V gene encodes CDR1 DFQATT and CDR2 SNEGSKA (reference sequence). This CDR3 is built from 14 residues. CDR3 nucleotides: TGCAGTGCTAGAAACCCAAGCGGGCGGGAGACCCAGTACTTC. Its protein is CSARNPSGRETQYF.

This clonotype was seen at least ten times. The CDR3 DNA reads as TGTGCCAGCAGAGACTATGGGTCTGGGGCCAACGTCCTGACTTTC. This translates into CASRDYGSGANVLTF. The V and J genes are TRBV6-1 and TRBJ2-6; D might be TRBD2 (5 bases). This CDR3 spans 15 amino acids. The ends were cut back, 6 bases at V and 1 base at J, with 10 bases in the middle. Per germline, CDR1 MNHNS and CDR2 SASEGT.